This is a list of T cell receptor beta chains from one sample in a study of beta chain features in type 1 diabetes. Profiling relied on immunoSEQ multiplex PCR, and the TCRdb table lists in-frame clones only, not all of them. The sample consists of 600,000 to 700,000 clones, 13% of them appearing once. The specimen sequenced was naive CD4+ T cells from blood. The source is a man aged 18-30 years with type 1 diabetes. Both conserved end residues are part of each CDR3. D genes are given only for firm matches. Not every row has a clone size; where given, it reads once, few, many or a size class.

clone_size	d_call	j_call	v_call	cdr3_length	cdr3_aa	cdr3_nt
NA	NA	TRBJ2-3	TRBV30	12	CAWGGPSDTQYF	TGTGCCTGGGGTGGACCATCAGATACGCAGTATTTT
few	NA	TRBJ1-1	TRBV10-3	15	CAISDRTPRNTEAFF	TGTGCCATCAGTGACAGAACTCCTCGGAACACTGAAGCTTTCTTT
NA	NA	TRBJ2-7	TRBV5-1	14	CASSLGPNNYEQYF	TGCGCCAGCAGCTTGGGGCCTAATAACTACGAGCAGTACTTC
NA	NA	TRBJ1-5	TRBV30	14	CASPDIGSHQPQHF	TGTGCCTCACCAGACATTGGGAGCCATCAGCCCCAGCATTTT
few	NA	TRBJ2-3	TRBV30	11	CAWSLADTQYF	TGTGCCTGGAGTCTGGCAGATACGCAGTATTTT
NA	NA	TRBJ1-1	TRBV9	13	CASSGGRNTEAFF	TGTGCCAGCAGCGGGGGACGTAACACTGAAGCTTTCTTT
NA	NA	TRBJ1-1	TRBV6-6	13	CASSYFKNTEAFF	TGTGCCAGCAGTTACTTCAAGAACACTGAAGCTTTCTTT
few	NA	TRBJ2-5	TRBV7-2	12	CASSPSRETQYF	TGTGCCAGCAGCCCCAGTCGGGAGACCCAGTACTTC
few	TRBD1	TRBJ2-5	TRBV6-1	14	CASSFGTGLETQYF	TGTGCCAGCAGTTTCGGGACAGGGTTGGAGACCCAGTACTTC
few	NA	TRBJ1-2	TRBV29-1	11	CSVGNTYGYTF	TGCAGCGTCGGGAACACCTACGGCTACACCTTC
few	NA	TRBJ1-5	TRBV6-1	12	CATLGENQPQHF	TGTGCCACCCTAGGGGAAAATCAGCCCCAGCATTTT
few	NA	TRBJ1-5	TRBV6-1	14	CASSESFPNQPQHF	TGTGCCAGCAGTGAGTCATTCCCCAATCAGCCCCAGCATTTT
NA	NA	TRBJ1-6	TRBV27	15	CASSLWGGDGSPLHF	TGTGCCAGCAGTCTTTGGGGTGGGGATGGTTCACCCCTCCACTTT
NA	NA	TRBJ1-2	TRBV30	15	CAWSVTGMFSYGYTF	TGTGCCTGGAGTGTAACAGGGATGTTTAGCTATGGCTACACCTTC
NA	NA	TRBJ2-7	TRBV6-1	17	CASSEVPDSAFPYEQYF	TGTGCCAGCAGTGAAGTGCCGGACAGTGCCTTTCCCTACGAGCAGTACTTC
few	NA	TRBJ1-1	TRBV5-1	12	CASSNGGTEAFF	TGCGCCAGCAGCAATGGAGGGACTGAAGCTTTCTTT
once	NA	TRBJ1-1	TRBV28	14	CASSLSEARTEAFF	TGTGCCAGCAGTCTCTCCGAGGCGCGCACTGAAGCTTTCTTT
NA	TRBD2	TRBJ2-3	TRBV25-1	16	CASSEQSGADTDTQYF	TGTGCCAGCAGTGAACAGAGCGGGGCAGACACAGATACGCAGTATTTT
NA	NA	TRBJ1-1	TRBV10-1	14	CASRLGRGNTEAFF	TGCGCCAGCAGACTCGGACGAGGGAACACTGAAGCTTTCTTT
few	NA	TRBJ1-6	TRBV19	13	CAIGEVNNSPLHF	TGTGCCATAGGGGAGGTCAATAATTCACCCCTCCACTTT
few	NA	TRBJ2-3	TRBV5-4	16	CASSLNTGVYLDTQYF	TGTGCCAGCAGCTTGAACACCGGGGTCTACCTGGATACGCAGTATTTT
few	NA	TRBJ1-6	TRBV2	14	CASSVAAANSPLHF	TGTGCCAGCAGTGTCGCGGCAGCCAATTCACCCCTCCACTTT
NA	NA	TRBJ2-5	TRBV7-8	17	CASSPSGPPARGETQYF	TGTGCCAGCAGCCCATCCGGGCCCCCAGCCAGGGGCGAGACCCAGTACTTC
NA	TRBD1	TRBJ2-1	TRBV29-1	12	CSEGQGINEQFF	TGCAGCGAAGGACAGGGAATCAATGAGCAGTTCTTC
few	NA	TRBJ2-5	TRBV19	12	CASSNQAETQYF	TGTGCCAGTAGCAACCAAGCGGAGACCCAGTACTTC
few	NA	TRBJ2-2	TRBV29-1	14	CSVEKAANTGELFF	TGCAGCGTTGAGAAGGCAGCGAACACCGGGGAGCTGTTTTTT
few	NA	TRBJ1-3	TRBV21-1	15	CASSTGGQGGNTIYF	TGTGCCAGCAGCACCGGGGGGCAAGGAGGAAACACCATATATTTT
NA	TRBD1	TRBJ2-7	TRBV7-9	15	CASSLGGQELYEQYF	TGTGCCAGCAGCTTAGGGGGACAGGAACTTTACGAGCAGTACTTC
NA	NA	TRBJ1-5	TRBV2	16	CASTDANTGAHQPQHF	TGTGCCAGCACCGACGCGAATACGGGGGCGCATCAGCCCCAGCATTTT
few	NA	TRBJ1-2	TRBV25-1	11	CASSEYGGPVF	TGTGCCAGCAGTGAATATGGGGGGCCCGTCTTC
NA	TRBD2	TRBJ2-5	TRBV11-2	13	CASSWTRLETQYF	TGTGCCAGCAGCTGGACTAGGTTGGAGACCCAGTACTTC
NA	NA	TRBJ2-3	TRBV9	14	CASSVGEGSDTQYF	TGTGCCAGCAGCGTAGGAGAAGGCTCAGATACGCAGTATTTT
few	NA	TRBJ1-1	TRBV7-9	15	CASSLTSRGNTEAFF	TGTGCCAGCAGTCTTACGAGCAGGGGGAACACTGAAGCTTTCTTT
few	NA	TRBJ1-1	TRBV6-6	12	CATAEFNTEAFF	TGTGCCACCGCTGAATTCAACACTGAAGCTTTCTTT
NA	TRBD2	TRBJ2-2	TRBV10-3	16	CAISESERGPGGELFF	TGTGCCATCAGTGAGTCGGAGCGGGGCCCTGGCGGGGAGCTGTTTTTT
few	NA	TRBJ1-6	TRBV9	14	CASSVVGYNSPLHF	TGTGCCAGCAGCGTAGTGGGGTATAATTCACCCCTCCACTTT
NA	NA	TRBJ1-4	TRBV2	16	CASRYGSGRSDEKLFF	TGTGCCAGCAGGTACGGCTCGGGACGTTCGGATGAAAAACTGTTTTTT
NA	TRBD1	TRBJ1-2	TRBV7-2	15	CASSQSRDRGRGYTF	TGTGCCAGCAGCCAGTCCCGGGACAGGGGGCGAGGCTACACCTTC
few	TRBD1	TRBJ1-1	TRBV30	13	CACRGQANTEAFF	TGTGCCTGCCGGGGACAGGCGAACACTGAAGCTTTCTTT
NA	TRBD1	TRBJ2-7	TRBV4-1	14	CASSQVGGIDEQYF	TGCGCCAGCAGCCAAGTAGGGGGCATCGACGAGCAGTACTTC
few	TRBD1	TRBJ1-4	TRBV30	17	CAWSVRRTGRGGEKLFF	TGTGCCTGGAGTGTACGGCGGACAGGGAGAGGAGGTGAAAAACTGTTTTTT
NA	NA	TRBJ1-3	TRBV5-1	13	CASSLAGANTIYF	TGCGCCAGCAGCCTCGCTGGGGCAAACACCATATATTTT
NA	NA	TRBJ1-5	TRBV28	15	CASSDSQGSNQPQHF	TGTGCCAGCAGTGATTCACAGGGTAGCAATCAGCCCCAGCATTTT
NA	NA	TRBJ2-1	TRBV5-1	16	CASSFGPVSSYNEQFF	TGCGCCAGCAGCTTCGGTCCAGTGAGCTCCTACAATGAGCAGTTCTTC
few	NA	TRBJ1-1	TRBV27	12	CASSFRGTEAFF	TGTGCCAGCAGTTTTAGGGGCACTGAAGCTTTCTTT
few	NA	TRBJ2-1	TRBV5-4	13	CASSSSIPNEQFF	TGTGCCAGCAGCTCCAGTATCCCCAATGAGCAGTTCTTC
NA	TRBD1	TRBJ2-7	TRBV14	16	CASSQPGQPSSYEQYF	TGTGCCAGCAGCCAACCGGGACAGCCGAGCTCCTACGAGCAGTACTTC